This T cell receptor beta chain was identified during a study of technical replicates of blood from several donors. The repertoire was sequenced with immunoSEQ multiplex PCR; TCRdb's copy has only in-frame clones and lacks some. The sample lists 76,000 or so clones, roughly nine tenths occurring once. Germline loops: CDR1 MGHRA, CDR2 YSYEKL. The CDR3 totals 14 residues. V was pared by 2 bases and J by 5 bases, with 13 bases between. Sequencing was done on a sample of T cells isolated from PBMCs. The receptor comes from a human donor in good health. The V gene is TRBV4-1, the J gene TRBJ2-7; tentative D call: TRBD2 (6 bases). CDR3 residues: CASSQLGGSHEQYF. CDR3 coding DNA: TGCGCCAGCAGCCAATTAGGAGGGAGCCACGAGCAGTACTTC.